Following are 6 T cell receptor beta chains from one sample sequenced in a study of CD8+ T cells in alopecia areata. As to treatment: oral pan-JAK inhibitor, 5-10 mg twice daily. Reverse transcribed after extraction, RNA yielded cDNA as the sequencing template. Libraries were prepared by immunoSEQ multiplex PCR; TCRdb keeps only in-frame clonotypes and omits some of them. There are about 150,000 clones in the sample; about 56% occur only once, and about a sixth lies in the top ten. Here the sequenced sample was CD8+ T cells sorted from blood, taken at week 4, from a patient treated with tofacitinib. All receptors derive from a human donor with alopecia areata.

The chain links TRBV27 to TRBJ2-1; the match to TRBD2 covers 11 bases. Per germline, CDR1 MNHEY and CDR2 SMNVEV (reference sequence). V was clipped by 5 bases and J by 8 bases; unmatched bases: 8. The CDR3 contains 15 residues. The CDR3 sequence is CASSRGTSGAHEQFF. The DNA for the CDR3 is TGTGCCAGCAGTCGCGGGACTAGCGGTGCGCATGAGCAGTTCTTC.

In this sample, this clone turned up a few times. The chain is built from TRBV11-2 and TRBJ2-2; D is undetermined. The CDR3 is made up of 13 amino acids. From germline, CDR1 is SGHAT and CDR2 FQNNGV. The V gene lost 1 base and the J gene lost 4 bases, with 4 bases spanning the gap. The CDR3 DNA reads as TGTGCCAGCAGCTTAGTCGTCACCGGGGAGCTGTTTTTT. Amino acid sequence: CASSLVVTGELFF.

About this clone: This specimen includes other DNA sequences encoding the same CDR3. The genes are TRBV13 and TRBJ1-1; no definite D call. Germline V CDR1 and CDR2: PRHDT, FYEKMQ (reference sequence). This CDR3 contains 13 residues. The V end lost 3 bases, the J end lost 2 bases, and 7 bases lay between the germline ends. CDR3 loop: CASSLGANTEAFF. The CDR3 DNA reads TGTGCCAGCAGCTTGGGAGCCAACACTGAAGCTTTCTTT.

This chain joins TRBV5-1 and TRBJ2-3; D gene uncertain. From germline, CDR1 is SGHRS and CDR2 YFSETQ. The length of the CDR3 is 13 residues. V was pared by 4 bases and J by 2 bases, with 8 bases between. The CDR3 bases are TGCGCCAGCAGCCCTCTAGACACAGATACGCAGTATTTT. It specifies CASSPLDTDTQYF.

This chain connects TRBV7-9 to TRBJ2-1; weak D call: TRBD2 (5 bases). This CDR3 has 16 residues. Germline V gene lookup returns CDR1 SEHNR and CDR2 FQNEAQ (reference sequence). V was shortened by 4 bases and J by 8 bases, with 21 bases between the two germline ends. The CDR3 region is CASSSRGSHTTDEQFF. The CDR3 DNA reads as TGTGCCAGCAGCTCCCGGGGTAGCCACACAACTGATGAGCAGTTCTTC.

The genes are TRBV29-1 and TRBJ2-7; D is unresolved. Germline V lookup: CDR1 SQVTM, CDR2 ANQGSEA. This CDR3 contains 12 residues. The ends were cut back, 0 bases at V and 3 bases at J, with 6 bases in the middle. The CDR3 loop reads CSVEDPGYEQYF. The CDR3, as DNA: TGCAGCGTTGAAGATCCGGGCTACGAGCAGTACTTC.